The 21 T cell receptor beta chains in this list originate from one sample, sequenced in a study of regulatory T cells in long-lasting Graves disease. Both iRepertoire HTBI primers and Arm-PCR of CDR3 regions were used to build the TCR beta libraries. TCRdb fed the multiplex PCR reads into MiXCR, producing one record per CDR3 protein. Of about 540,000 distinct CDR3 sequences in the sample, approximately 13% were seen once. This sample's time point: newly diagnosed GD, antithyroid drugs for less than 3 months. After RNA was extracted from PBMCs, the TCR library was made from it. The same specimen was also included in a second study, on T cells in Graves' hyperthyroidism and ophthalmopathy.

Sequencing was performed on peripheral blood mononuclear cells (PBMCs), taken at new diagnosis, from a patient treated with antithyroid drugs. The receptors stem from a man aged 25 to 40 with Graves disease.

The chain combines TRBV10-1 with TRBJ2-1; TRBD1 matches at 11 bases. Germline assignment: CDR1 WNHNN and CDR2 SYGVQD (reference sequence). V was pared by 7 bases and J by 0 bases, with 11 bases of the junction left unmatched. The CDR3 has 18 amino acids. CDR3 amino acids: CASTPGQGGQGSYNEQFF. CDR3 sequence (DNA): TGCGCCAGCACGCCGGGACAGGGGGGTCAAGGCTCCTACAATGAGCAGTTCTTC.

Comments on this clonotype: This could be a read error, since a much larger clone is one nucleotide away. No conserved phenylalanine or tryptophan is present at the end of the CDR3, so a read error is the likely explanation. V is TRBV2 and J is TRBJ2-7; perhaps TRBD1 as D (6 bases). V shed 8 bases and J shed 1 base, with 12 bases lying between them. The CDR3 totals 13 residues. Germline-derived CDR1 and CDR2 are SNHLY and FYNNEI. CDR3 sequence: CASDDRRSYEQYS. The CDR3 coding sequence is TGTGCCAGCGATGACAGGAGATCCTACGAGCAGTACTCC.

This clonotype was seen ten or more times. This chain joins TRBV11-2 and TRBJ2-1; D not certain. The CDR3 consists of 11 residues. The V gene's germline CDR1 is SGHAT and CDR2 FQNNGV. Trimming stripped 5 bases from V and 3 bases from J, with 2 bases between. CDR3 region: CASSVYNEQFF. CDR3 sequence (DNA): TGTGCCAGCAGCGTCTACAATGAGCAGTTCTTC.

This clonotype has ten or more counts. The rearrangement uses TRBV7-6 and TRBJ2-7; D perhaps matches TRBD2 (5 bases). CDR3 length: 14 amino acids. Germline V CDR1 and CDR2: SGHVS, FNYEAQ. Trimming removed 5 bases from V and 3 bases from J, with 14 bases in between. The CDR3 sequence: CASSVDSKYYEQYF. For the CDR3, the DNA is TGTGCCAGCAGCGTGGACTCCAAATACTACGAGCAGTACTTC. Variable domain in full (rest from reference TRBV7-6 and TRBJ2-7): GAGVSQSPRYKVTKRGQDVALRCDPISGHVSLYWYRQALGQGPEFLTYFNYEAQQDKSGLPNDRFSAERPEGSISTLTIQRTEQRDSAMYRCASSVDSKYYEQYFGPGTRLTVT.

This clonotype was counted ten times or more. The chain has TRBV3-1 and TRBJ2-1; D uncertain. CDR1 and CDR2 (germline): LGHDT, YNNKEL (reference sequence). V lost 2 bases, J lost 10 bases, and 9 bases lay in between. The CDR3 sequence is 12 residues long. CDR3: CASSQNRAEQFF. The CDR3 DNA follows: TGTGCCAGCAGCCAAAATCGGGCGGAGCAGTTCTTC.

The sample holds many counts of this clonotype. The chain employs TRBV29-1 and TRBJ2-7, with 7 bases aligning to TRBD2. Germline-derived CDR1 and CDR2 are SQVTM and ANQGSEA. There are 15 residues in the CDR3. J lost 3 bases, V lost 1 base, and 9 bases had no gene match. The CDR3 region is CSVEVVSGRHYEQYF. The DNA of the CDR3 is TGCAGCGTTGAAGTAGTTAGCGGGCGTCACTACGAGCAGTACTTC.

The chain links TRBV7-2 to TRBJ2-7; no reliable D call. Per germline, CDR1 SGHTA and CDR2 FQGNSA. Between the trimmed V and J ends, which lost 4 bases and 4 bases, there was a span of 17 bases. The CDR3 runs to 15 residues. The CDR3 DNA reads TGTGCCAGCAGCTCTAATACCGGGCCGACTTACGAGCAGTACTTC. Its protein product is CASSSNTGPTYEQYF.

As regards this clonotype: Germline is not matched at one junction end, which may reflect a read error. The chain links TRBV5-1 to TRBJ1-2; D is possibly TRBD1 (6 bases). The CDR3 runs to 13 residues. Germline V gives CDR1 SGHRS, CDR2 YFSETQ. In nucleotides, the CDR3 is TGCCCCAGCAGCTTGGACAGCCCATATGGCTACACCTTC. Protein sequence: CPSSLDSPYGYTF.

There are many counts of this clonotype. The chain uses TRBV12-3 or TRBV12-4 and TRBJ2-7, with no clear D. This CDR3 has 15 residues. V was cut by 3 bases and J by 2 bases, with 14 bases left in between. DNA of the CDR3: TGTGCCAGCAGTTTTTTAGGTTACGGCGCCTACGAGCAGTACTTC. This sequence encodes CASSFLGYGAYEQYF.

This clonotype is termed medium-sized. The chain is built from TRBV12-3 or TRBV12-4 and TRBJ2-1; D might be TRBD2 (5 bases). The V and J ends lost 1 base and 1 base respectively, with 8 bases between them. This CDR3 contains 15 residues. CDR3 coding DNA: TGTGCCAGCAGTTTAGGAAGAGGGTCCTACAATGAGCAGTTCTTC. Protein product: CASSLGRGSYNEQFF.

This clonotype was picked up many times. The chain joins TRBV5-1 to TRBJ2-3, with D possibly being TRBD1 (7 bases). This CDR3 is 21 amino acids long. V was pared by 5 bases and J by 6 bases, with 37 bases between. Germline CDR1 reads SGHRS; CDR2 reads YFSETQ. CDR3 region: CASRKGGDFSLALHPWDTQYF. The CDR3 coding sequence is TGCGCCAGCAGGAAAGGGGGCGATTTCTCTCTAGCGCTTCATCCCTGGGATACGCAGTATTTT.

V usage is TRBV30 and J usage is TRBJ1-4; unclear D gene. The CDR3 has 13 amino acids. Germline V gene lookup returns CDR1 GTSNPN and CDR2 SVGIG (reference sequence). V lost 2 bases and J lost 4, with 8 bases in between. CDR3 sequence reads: CAWSRIINEKLFF. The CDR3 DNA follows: TGTGCCTGGAGTCGAATAATTAATGAAAAACTGTTTTTT.

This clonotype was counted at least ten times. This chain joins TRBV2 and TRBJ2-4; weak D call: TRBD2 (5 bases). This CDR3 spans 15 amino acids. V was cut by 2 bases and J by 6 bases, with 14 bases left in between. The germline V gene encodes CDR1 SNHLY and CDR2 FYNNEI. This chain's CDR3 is CASSEQQLGRNIQYF. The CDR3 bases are TGTGCCAGCAGTGAACAGCAACTAGGGAGAAACATTCAGTACTTC.

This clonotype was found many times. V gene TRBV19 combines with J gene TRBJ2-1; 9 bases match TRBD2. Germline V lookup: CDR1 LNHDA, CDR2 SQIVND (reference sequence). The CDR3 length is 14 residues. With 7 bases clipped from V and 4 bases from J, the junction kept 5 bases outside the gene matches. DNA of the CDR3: TGTGCCAGTATGTGGCGGGAGGGGTACAATGAGCAGTTCTTC. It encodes CASMWREGYNEQFF.

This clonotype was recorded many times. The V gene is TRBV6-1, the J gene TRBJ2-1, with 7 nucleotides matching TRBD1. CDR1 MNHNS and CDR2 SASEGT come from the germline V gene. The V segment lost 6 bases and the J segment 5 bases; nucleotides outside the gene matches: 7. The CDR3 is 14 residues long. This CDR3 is CASSPGQEHNEQFF. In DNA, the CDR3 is TGTGCCAGCAGCCCTGGACAGGAACACAATGAGCAGTTCTTC.

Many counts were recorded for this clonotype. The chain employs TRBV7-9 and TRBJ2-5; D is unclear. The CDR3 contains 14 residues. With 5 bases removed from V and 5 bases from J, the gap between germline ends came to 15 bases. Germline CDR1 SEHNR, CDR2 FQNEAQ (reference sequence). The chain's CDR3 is CASSRLTGRETQYF. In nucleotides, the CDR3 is TGTGCCAGCAGCCGCCTCACGGGCCGGGAGACCCAGTACTTC.

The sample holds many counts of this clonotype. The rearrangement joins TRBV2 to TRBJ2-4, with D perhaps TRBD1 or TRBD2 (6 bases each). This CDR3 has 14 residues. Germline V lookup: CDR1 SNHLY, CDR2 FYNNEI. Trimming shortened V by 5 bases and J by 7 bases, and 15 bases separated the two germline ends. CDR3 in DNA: TGTGCCAGCAGTCGGGGGTGGGGGGCGAACATTCAGTACTTC. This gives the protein CASSRGWGANIQYF.

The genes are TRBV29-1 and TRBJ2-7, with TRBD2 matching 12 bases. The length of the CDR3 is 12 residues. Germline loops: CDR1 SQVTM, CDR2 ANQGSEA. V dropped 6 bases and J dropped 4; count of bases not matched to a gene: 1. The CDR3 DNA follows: TGCAGCGTAGGGACTAGCGGGTACGAGCAGTACTTC. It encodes CSVGTSGYEQYF.

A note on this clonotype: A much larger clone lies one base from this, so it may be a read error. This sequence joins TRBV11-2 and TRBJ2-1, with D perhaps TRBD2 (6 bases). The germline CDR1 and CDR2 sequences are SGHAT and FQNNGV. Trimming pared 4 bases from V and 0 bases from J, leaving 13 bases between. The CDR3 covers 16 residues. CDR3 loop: CASSYLMGGSYNEQFF. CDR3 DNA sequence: TGTGCCAGCAGCTACCTAATGGGGGGCTCCTACAATGAGCAGTTCTTC. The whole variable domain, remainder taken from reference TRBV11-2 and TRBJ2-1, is EAGVAQSPRYKIIEKRQSVAFWCNPISGHATLYWYQQILGQGPKLLIQFQNNGVVDDSQLPKDRFSAERLKGVDSTLKIQPAKLEDSAVYLCASSYLMGGSYNEQFFGPGTRLTVL.

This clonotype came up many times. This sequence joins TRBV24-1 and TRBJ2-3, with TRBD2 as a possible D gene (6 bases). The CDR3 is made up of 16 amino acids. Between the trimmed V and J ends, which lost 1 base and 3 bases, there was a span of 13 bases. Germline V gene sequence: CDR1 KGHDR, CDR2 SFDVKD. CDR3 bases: TGTGCCACCAGTGATTTAGGAGCGGGCGGGACAGATACGCAGTATTTT. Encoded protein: CATSDLGAGGTDTQYF.

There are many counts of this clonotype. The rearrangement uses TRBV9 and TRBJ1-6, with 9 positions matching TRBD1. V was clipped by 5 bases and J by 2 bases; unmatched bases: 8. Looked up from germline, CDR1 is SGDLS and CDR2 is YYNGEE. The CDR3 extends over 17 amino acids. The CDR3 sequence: CASSSRDRAPYNSPLHF. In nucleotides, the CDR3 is TGTGCCAGCAGTAGCCGGGACAGGGCTCCCTATAATTCACCCCTCCACTTT.